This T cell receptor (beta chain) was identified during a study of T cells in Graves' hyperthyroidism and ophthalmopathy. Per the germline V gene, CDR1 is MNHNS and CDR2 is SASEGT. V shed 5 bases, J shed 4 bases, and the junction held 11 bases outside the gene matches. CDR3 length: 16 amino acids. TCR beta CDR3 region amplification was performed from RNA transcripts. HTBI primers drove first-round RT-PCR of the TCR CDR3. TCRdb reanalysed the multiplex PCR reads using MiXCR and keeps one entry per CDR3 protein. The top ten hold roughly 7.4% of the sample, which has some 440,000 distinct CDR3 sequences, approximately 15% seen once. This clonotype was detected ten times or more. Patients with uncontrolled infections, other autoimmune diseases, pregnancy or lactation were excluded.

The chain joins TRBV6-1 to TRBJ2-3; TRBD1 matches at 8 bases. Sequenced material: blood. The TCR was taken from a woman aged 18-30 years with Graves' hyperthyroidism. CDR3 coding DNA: TGTGCCAGCAGTTCACAACAGGGGGGATTGCCAGATACGCAGTATTTT. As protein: CASSSQQGGLPDTQYF.